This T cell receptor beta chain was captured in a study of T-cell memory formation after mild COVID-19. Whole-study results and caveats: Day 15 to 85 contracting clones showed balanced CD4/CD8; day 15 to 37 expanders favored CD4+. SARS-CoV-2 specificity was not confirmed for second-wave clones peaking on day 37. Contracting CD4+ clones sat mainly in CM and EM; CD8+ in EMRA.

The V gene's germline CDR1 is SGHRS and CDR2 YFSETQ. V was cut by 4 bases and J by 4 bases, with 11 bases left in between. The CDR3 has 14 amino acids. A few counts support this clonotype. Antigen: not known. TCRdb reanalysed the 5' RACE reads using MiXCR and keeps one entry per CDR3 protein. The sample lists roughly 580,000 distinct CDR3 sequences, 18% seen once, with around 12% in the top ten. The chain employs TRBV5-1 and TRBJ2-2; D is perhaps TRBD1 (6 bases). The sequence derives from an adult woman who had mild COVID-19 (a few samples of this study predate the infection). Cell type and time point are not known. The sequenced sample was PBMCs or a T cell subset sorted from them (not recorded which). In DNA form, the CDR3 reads TGCGCCAGCAGCCGCACAGGGAGCACCGGGGAGCTGTTTTTT. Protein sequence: CASSRTGSTGELFF.